These 20 T cell receptor beta chains were all obtained from the same sample, sequenced in a study of blood T cells in healthy people across ages. The authors ran a second PCR of about 7 to 11 cycles using a sample-barcoded 5' primer and a J-beta primer mix. A single record per CDR3 protein comes from TCRdb applying MiXCR to the 5' RACE reads. Counted here are fewer than 2,000,000 distinct CDR3 sequences, 34% occurring once; the ten biggest clones make up around 11%. Sequences were obtained from blood. These TCRs come from a woman between 25 and 40 years old in good health.

A few counts support this clonotype. This rearrangement joins TRBV20-1 to TRBJ2-3, with D uncertain. V was trimmed by 2 bases and J by 0 bases, leaving 9 bases between them. CDR1 and CDR2 (germline): DFQATT, SNEGSKA (reference sequence). The CDR3 runs to 14 residues. The DNA for the CDR3 is TGCAGTGCTAGACGGTCCCCTAGCACAGATACGCAGTATTTT. Encoded protein: CSARRSPSTDTQYF.

This clonotype was counted only a few times. The J gene is TRBJ1-1, the V gene TRBV27, with 8 bases matching TRBD1. The length of the CDR3 is 13 residues. Trimming at V came to 6 bases and at J to 4 bases, leaving 4 bases not matched to a gene. Per the germline V gene, CDR1 is MNHEY and CDR2 is SMNVEV (reference sequence). The CDR3 region is CASRLTGGTEAFF. The CDR3, as DNA: TGTGCCAGCAGGTTAACAGGGGGCACTGAAGCTTTCTTT.

This clonotype was seen a handful of times. V and J are TRBV12-3 or TRBV12-4 and TRBJ1-2; 9 positions agree with TRBD1. The CDR3 spans 15 residues. The J segment lost 4 bases and the V segment lost 5 bases, leaving 8 bases of the junction unmatched. The CDR3 sequence is CASSVQGAYGYGYTF. CDR3 sequence (DNA): TGTGCCAGCAGTGTACAGGGGGCTTACGGCTATGGCTACACCTTC.

The table lists this clonotype with a few counts. The chain combines TRBV6-1 with TRBJ2-5, with 10 bases that match TRBD2. The J segment lost 5 bases and the V segment lost 8 bases, leaving 11 bases of the junction unmatched. From germline, CDR1 is MNHNS and CDR2 SASEGT. This CDR3 comprises 15 residues. The CDR3 DNA sequence: TGTGCCAGCCTAAGGGCTAGCGGGAGCCCCGAGACCCAGTACTTC. It encodes CASLRASGSPETQYF.

The gene calls are TRBV29-1 and TRBJ2-5; TRBD1 matches 8 bases. The CDR3 loop spans 18 amino acids. Germline assignment: CDR1 SQVTM and CDR2 ANQGSEA. Losses at the gene ends were 7 bases for V and 2 bases for J; bases not matched to a gene: 21. The CDR3: CSADPWTGFGLAQETQYF. The CDR3 DNA is TGCAGCGCCGATCCGTGGACAGGGTTCGGGCTAGCGCAAGAGACCCAGTACTTC.

The CDR3 loop is CASTDRPNQPQHF. The CDR3 DNA sequence: TGTGCCAGCACGGACAGACCGAATCAGCCCCAGCATTTT. V and J are TRBV2 and TRBJ1-5; TRBD1 is a possible D gene (6 bases). This CDR3 is 13 amino acids long. CDR1 and CDR2 from the germline V gene are SNHLY and FYNNEI. Trimming took off 7 bases at V and 4 bases at J, with 11 bases between the two ends.

The chain joins TRBV30 to TRBJ1-1; weak D call: TRBD1 (6 bases). The germline V and J ends were trimmed by 2 bases and 11 bases, with 21 bases remaining between them. The CDR3 runs to 14 residues. CDR1 and CDR2 (germline): GTSNPN, SVGIG (reference sequence). The CDR3 DNA is TGTGCCTGGAGTATTACCCCTGGGGGCACCGAGGCTTTCTTT. Its protein is CAWSITPGGTEAFF.

Only a few counts were recorded for this clonotype. The rearrangement links TRBV20-1 to TRBJ1-5; D gene unclear. From germline, CDR1 is DFQATT and CDR2 SNEGSKA (reference sequence). V gave up 0 bases and J gave up 6 bases, with 6 bases separating them. The CDR3 totals 12 residues. The DNA of the CDR3 is TGCAGTGCTAGAGATGGTCTTCAGCCCCAGCATTTT. This codes for CSARDGLQPQHF.

The rearrangement joins TRBV6-1 to TRBJ2-7, with D possibly TRBD2 on 6 matching bases. This CDR3 region has 16 residues. Germline loops: CDR1 MNHNS, CDR2 SASEGT. Trimming took 4 bases from V and 4 from J, leaving 20 bases between them. The CDR3, as DNA: TGTGCCAGCAGTGCCTCCAGGGACCTAGCGCCTTACGAGCAGTACTTC. As protein: CASSASRDLAPYEQYF.

The sample holds a few counts of this clonotype. V is TRBV20-1 and J is TRBJ2-1; D call uncertain. The CDR3 runs to 13 residues. CDR1 is DFQATT, CDR2 SNEGSKA, per germline (reference sequence). Trimming pared 2 bases from V and 4 bases from J, leaving 9 bases between. The CDR3 protein is CSARLDWYNEQFF. CDR3 nucleotides: TGCAGTGCTAGACTCGACTGGTACAATGAGCAGTTCTTC.

This clonotype was found a few times. The rearrangement joins TRBV12-3 or TRBV12-4 to TRBJ1-4, with D perhaps TRBD1 (6 bases). The CDR3 has 14 residues. Between the trimmed V and J ends, which lost 6 bases and 5 bases, there was a span of 13 bases. CDR3 in amino acids: CASSLGTPNEKLFF. CDR3 DNA: TGTGCCAGCAGCCTCGGGACACCAAATGAAAAACTGTTTTTT.

This chain uses TRBV12-3 or TRBV12-4 with TRBJ2-1; TRBD2 matches 8 bases. The CDR3 runs to 15 residues. The trim removed 9 bases at V and 0 bases at J, leaving 7 bases unmatched. The CDR3, as DNA: TGTGCCAGTAATAGCGGGATAGGCTCCTACAATGAGCAGTTCTTC. Translation: CASNSGIGSYNEQFF.

The rearrangement joins TRBV6-5 to TRBJ2-5; D uncertain. This CDR3 is 13 amino acids long. Germline V gene data show CDR1 as MNHEY and CDR2 as SVGAGI. The CDR3 region has the DNA TGTTCGACGGCCCTGGCGGAGCAGGAGACCCAGTACTTC. Protein: CSTALAEQETQYF.

This clonotype occurred many times. The V call is TRBV29-1, the J call TRBJ1-1; no clear D. Germline CDR1 SQVTM, CDR2 ANQGSEA. This CDR3 is built from 13 residues. The V end was cut by 4 bases, the J end by 0 bases, with 9 bases between. The CDR3: CSVAISMNTEAFF. The CDR3 DNA is TGCAGCGTTGCTATCTCTATGAACACTGAAGCTTTCTTT.

This rearrangement joins TRBV13 to TRBJ2-5; TRBD2 matches 12 bases. Germline CDR1 reads PRHDT; CDR2 reads FYEKMQ (reference sequence). V lost 7 bases and J lost 7; bases outside the gene matches: 10. The CDR3 runs to 15 residues. CDR3 region: CASNSRTSGKGTQYF. CDR3 bases: TGTGCCAGCAACTCCCGGACTAGCGGGAAAGGGACCCAGTACTTC.

This clonotype appeared a few times. The chain combines TRBV10-3 with TRBJ2-7; D tentatively reads TRBD1 or TRBD2 (5 bases each). Germline CDR1 ENHRY, CDR2 SYGVKD. Trimming took 3 bases from V and 5 from J, leaving 17 bases between them. CDR3 size: 15 residues. The CDR3, as DNA: TGTGCCATCAGTGACTCGATAGTGCAGGGACACGAGCAGTACTTC. Its translation is CAISDSIVQGHEQYF.

The genes are TRBV4-1 and TRBJ2-6, with 10 bases matching TRBD1. Germline V gene data show CDR1 as MGHRA and CDR2 as YSYEKL. There are 22 residues in the CDR3. Losses at the gene ends were 3 bases for V and 2 bases for J; bases not matched to a gene: 19. In DNA, the CDR3 is TGCGCCAGCAGCCACTTTAAAGGGGGCCGGGACAGGGGCAAAACTGGGGCCAACGTCCTGACTTTC. Its translation: CASSHFKGGRDRGKTGANVLTF.

This clonotype has only a few counts. This chain connects TRBV5-1 to TRBJ2-1; 9 bases map to TRBD2. Germline CDR1 is SGHRS and CDR2 is YFSETQ. The CDR3 contains 16 residues. J gave up 4 bases and V 6 bases, and 11 bases lay outside the gene matches. The CDR3 here is CASTERLAVDYNEQFF. CDR3 in DNA: TGCGCCAGCACCGAAAGACTAGCGGTAGATTACAATGAGCAGTTCTTC.

This clonotype was found a few times. The chain recombines TRBV7-2 with TRBJ2-5; a weak D match, TRBD2 (6 bases). Gene TRBJ2-7 matches the end of the DNA better, so the J call may be wrong. The CDR3 spans 14 residues. From germline, CDR1 is SGHTA and CDR2 FQGNSA. DNA for the CDR3: TGTGCCAGCAGCTTAACCGGGAGCGCGCCCGAGCAGTACTTC. It codes for CASSLTGSAPEQYF.

The J gene is TRBJ2-3, the V gene TRBV10-3, with 14 nucleotides matching TRBD2. The CDR3 spans 17 residues. Per the germline V gene, CDR1 is ENHRY and CDR2 is SYGVKD. The V and J ends lost 0 bases and 7 bases, in that order; junction bases with no gene match: 6. The CDR3 region is CAISESRLAGGGHTQYF. As DNA, the CDR3 is TGTGCCATCAGTGAGTCTCGACTAGCGGGAGGGGGACATACGCAGTATTTT.